This TCR beta chain was captured by sequencing in a study of a mutant IDH1 vaccine in newly diagnosed glioma. V was clipped by 1 base and J by 1 base, with 4 bases between them. The CDR3 contains 13 residues. The germline gives CDR1 SEHNR, CDR2 FQNEAQ (reference sequence). Assay used: immunoSEQ multiplex PCR; TCRdb lists only in-frame clones, some missing. The sample has around 70,000 clones, approximately 88% seen once. Concerning this clone itself: Its antigen is currently unknown.

The sample's time point: week 35, safety follow-up. In every dose of vaccine, 300 ug of mutant IDH1 20-mer peptide was given alongside topical imiquimod. The chain carries TRBV7-9 and TRBJ1-1; D remains unclear. The clonotype originates from a man between 18 and 29 years old with glioma. This sample comprised PBMCs, obtained from a glioma patient whose treatment included an IDH1 peptide vaccine. DNA for the CDR3: TGTGCCAGCAGCTTAGTAGCGAACACTGAAGCTTTCTTT. Translating gives CASSLVANTEAFF.